The present T cell receptor beta chain was sequenced within a study of T cells expressing NK-cell markers. Across the study: Seven of the eight sequenced donors were HCMV-seropositive; one was seronegative.

UMIs were included in TCR beta cDNA generated by 5'RACE template switching. With the 5' RACE reads reprocessed, TCRdb shows one record per CDR3 protein and no DNA. The table for this sample gives tens of thousands of distinct CDR3 sequences. Points from the study as a whole: These clonotypes also led the CD3+CD56-NKG2C+ fraction in a few donors.

Points on this clonotype: Antigen: not known.

The CDR3 extends over 14 amino acids. CDR1 DFQATT and CDR2 SNEGSKA come from the germline V gene (reference sequence). The chain has TRBV20-1 and TRBJ2-7; TCRdb proposes TRBD1, but this gene call is untestable without DNA. The specimen sequenced was blood T cells: a sorted CD56 or NKG2C T cell subset, CD4+ or CD8+ T cells, or bulk PBMC T cells (not recorded which). The receptor was isolated from a man aged 18-69 years in good health. This chain's CDR3 is CSARPYREITEQYF.